This T cell receptor (beta chain) was profiled in a study of CD8+CD57+ T cells in acquired aplastic anemia listed by TCRdb under 2018. Concerning the study at large: A mean of roughly 3.2 ug of DNA, ranging from roughly 0.19 to 27.4 ug, was extracted from sorted CD4+ and CD8+ cells. Mean read counts for healthy donor samples were 8.5 million to 10.8 million for CD4+ cells and about 12 million for CD8+ cells. What the study reported, not specific to this receptor: Between patients and healthy controls, no significant difference in CD8+ Simpson's diversity was found (P=0.060). Although around 30 CD8+ CDR3 sequences were shared by patients and controls, these sequences appeared highly expressed in patients and within the immunodominant clones of patients.

The CDR3 starts with the cysteine, ends with the phenylalanine, and has 17 residues. The sequence is cut down to CDR3 DNA, 51 bases in frame from base 1. The germline V gene gives CDR1 as SQVTM and CDR2 as ANQGSEA. V is trimmed back by 0 bases and J by 4 bases, and the junction contains 14 bases that no gene match accounts for. In the study, sorted CD4+ and CD8+ blood T cells from patients with severe aplastic anemia and from healthy subjects underwent deep sequencing of TCR repertoires. Ficoll-Paque density gradient centrifugation was used to isolate peripheral blood mononuclear cells. Before DNA was extracted, CD4+ and CD8+ T cells were sorted using either FACS or magnetic beads. TCR beta VDJ combination and CDR3 sequence profiling used genomic DNA as the template. An Illumina HiSeq 2000 was used for TCR repertoire sequencing. The authors' analysis ran thus. TRBV/TRBJ rearrangement plots, CDR3 size and DJ length profiles, and Simpson's diversity index were used to evaluate the repertoires. The most abundant DNA sequence in the deep sequencing data was taken as the immunodominant clone. CDR3 amino acid sequences were screened for sharing across subjects and were compared with published repertoires and the VDJdb database. Clones were called with MiXCR by TCRdb after fastp trimmed the public reads at Q25, and only in-frame beta chains were retained. Every CDR3 protein is listed once, alongside the most common genes and DNA of its rows. The authors' filters were not applied to this entry. Counted in this sample were about 220,000 distinct CDR3 sequences; 30% to 35% of them appeared once. The ten largest clones capture 1.1% of the sample.

With regard to this clonotype: Its antigen remains unidentified. Per-base qualities were not stored, and no clone one base away is much larger.

The sequenced sample was sorted CD4+, CD8+, or CD8+CD57+ T cells (not recorded which) from PBMCs. The rearranged chain carries TRBV29-1 and TRBJ2-5, with 7 junctional bases fitting TRBD2. The receptor's source is a human donor in good health, serving as a control. The CDR3 region has the sequence CSVEDRGVGSEGETQYF. The nucleotide sequence reads TGCAGCGTTGAAGATCGGGGGGTGGGGTCGGAGGGAGAGACCCAGTACTTC.